This entry lists 12 T cell receptor beta chains sequenced from one sample in a study of low-dose radiotherapy and immunotherapy resistance in tumors. This sample's time point: before trial treatment. TRAV- and TRBV-specific primers, spanning alpha and beta chains, primed first-strand cDNA. TCRs underwent about 22 PCR cycles of amplification with a constant-region primer and V-primer adapter. A single record per CDR3 protein comes from TCRdb applying MiXCR to the reads. The data contain about 64,000 distinct CDR3 sequences, around 27% of them seen just once; the ten biggest clones take up less than 8%. The sequences come from PBMCs, collected before treatment. Receptor source: a male donor with rectosigmoid adenocarcinoma.

This clonotype was found many times. The chain couples TRBV7-9 to TRBJ2-1, with D possibly matching TRBD2 (6 bases). There are 16 residues in the CDR3. Germline V gene lookup returns CDR1 SEHNR and CDR2 FQNEAQ (reference sequence). Trimming left V 7 bases short and J 1 base short, with 17 bases between. CDR3 sequence reads: CASTPGGGQSYNEQFF. CDR3 bases: TGTGCCAGCACCCCCGGCGGAGGGCAATCCTACAATGAGCAGTTCTTC.

This clonotype was seen at least ten times. V is TRBV18 and J is TRBJ2-1; TRBD1 matches 8 bases. Looked up from germline, CDR1 is KGHSH and CDR2 is LQKENI. The CDR3 totals 14 residues. The J segment lost 9 bases and the V segment lost 2 bases, leaving 6 bases of the junction unmatched. The CDR3 reads CASSPTTGGREQFF. CDR3 nucleotides: TGTGCCAGCTCACCAACTACAGGGGGACGTGAGCAGTTCTTC.

Ten or more counts support this clonotype. This chain joins TRBV7-2 and TRBJ2-2; possibly TRBD1 or TRBD2 for D (5 bases each). CDR3 length: 17 amino acids. Trimming took 4 bases from V and 2 from J, leaving 17 bases between them. Germline loops: CDR1 SGHTA, CDR2 FQGNSA. The CDR3 here is CASSSPGQTGNTGELFF. The CDR3 region has the DNA TGTGCCAGCAGCTCCCCGGGGCAGACGGGAAACACCGGGGAGCTGTTTTTT. The whole variable domain, remainder taken from reference TRBV7-2 and TRBJ2-2, is GAGVSQSPSNKVTEKGKDVELRCDPISGHTALYWYRQSLGQGLEFLIYFQGNSAPDKSGLPSDRFSAERTGGSVSTLTIQRTQQEDSAVYLCASSSPGQTGNTGELFFGEGSRLTVL.

The chain has TRBV7-2 and TRBJ1-1; D may be TRBD1 (6 bases). Per germline, CDR1 SGHTA and CDR2 FQGNSA. The length of the CDR3 is 14 residues. Deletions cut 3 bases from V and 1 base from J, with 9 bases between. The CDR3 loop reads CASSFGGWNTEAFF. CDR3 sequence (DNA): TGTGCCAGCAGCTTCGGGGGCTGGAACACTGAAGCTTTCTTT.

V is TRBV6-2 or TRBV6-3 and J is TRBJ2-7, with a tentative D call TRBD2 (5 bases). The CDR3 runs to 12 residues. Looked up from germline, CDR1 is MNHEY and CDR2 is SVGEGT. V lost 6 bases and J 2 bases, leaving 8 bases between the germline ends. The DNA of the CDR3 is TGTGCCAGCAGCCCGAGGGCCTACGAGCAGTACTTC. This codes for CASSPRAYEQYF.

In regard to this clonotype: Since a far larger clone is one base different, this is likely a read error. The chain carries TRBV5-3 and TRBJ2-2; TRBD2 matches at 14 bases. TRBV5-3 is identified as an open reading frame with a role that is uncertain. After removal of 9 bases from V and 4 bases from J, the junction contained 11 bases not matched to a gene. The CDR3 consists of 17 residues. In DNA form, the CDR3 reads TGTGCCAACAGCTCGGGACTAGCGGGGGCCCTCACCGGGGAGCTGTTTTTT. As protein: CANSSGLAGALTGELFF.

In this sample, this clonotype is medium-sized. V usage is TRBV11-1 and J usage is TRBJ2-1; D is possibly TRBD2 (5 bases). Germline V gene lookup returns CDR1 SGHAT and CDR2 FQDESV (reference sequence). The CDR3 has 16 residues. V dropped 3 bases and J dropped 3 bases, with 15 bases sitting between them. The CDR3 is CASSFGGEWGYNEQFF. As DNA, the CDR3 is TGTGCCAGCAGCTTCGGAGGCGAATGGGGCTACAATGAGCAGTTCTTC.

The table lists this clonotype with many counts. V is TRBV28 and J is TRBJ2-3, with D possibly being TRBD2 (5 bases). V lost 8 bases to trimming and J lost 2 bases, with 11 bases between them. The CDR3 runs to 13 residues. Germline loops: CDR1 MDHEN, CDR2 SYDVKM. The CDR3: CASGSFPTDTQYF. In nucleotides, the CDR3 is TGTGCCAGCGGGAGTTTCCCCACAGATACGCAGTATTTT.

Remarks on this clonotype: A far larger clone is one base from this, pointing to a likely read error. The chain couples TRBV5-4 to TRBJ2-5, with 7 nucleotides matching TRBD1. Per the germline V gene, CDR1 is SGHNT and CDR2 is YYREEE (reference sequence). There are 16 residues in the CDR3. The CDR3 DNA follows: TGTGCCAGCAGCCTAGGTTCCGGGACAGCCCAAGAGTCCCAGTACTTC. It encodes CASSLGSGTAQESQYF.

As concerns this clonotype: One end of the junction does not line up with germline, which may come from a read error. In DNA, the CDR3 is TGTGCCAGCAGCTCCACGGCCGGGGACCCGGGGATCTTC. It translates to CASSSTAGDPGIF. This chain connects TRBV11-2 to TRBJ2-1, with D perhaps matching TRBD1 or TRBD2 (5 bases each). The CDR3 is 13 residues long. The germline V gene encodes CDR1 SGHAT and CDR2 FQNNGV.

In its sample, this clonotype was seen many times. The genes are TRBV18 and TRBJ2-7; 7 positions agree with TRBD2. The germline V gene has CDR1 KGHSH and CDR2 LQKENI. The CDR3 is 15 amino acids. The junction had 8 bases not matched to a gene; V was cut back by 0 bases and J by 6 bases. The DNA of the CDR3 is TGTGCCAGCTCACCACCGAGTTCGGGGAGGGTCGAGCAGTACTTC. The encoded protein is CASSPPSSGRVEQYF.

The chain employs TRBV10-3 and TRBJ2-7; 7 positions agree with TRBD2. The CDR3 totals 15 residues. The V gene end was trimmed by 0 bases and the J gene end by 2 bases; junction bases not matched to a gene: 4. Looked up from germline, CDR1 is ENHRY and CDR2 is SYGVKD. Here the CDR3 DNA reads TGTGCCATCAGTGAGTCAGAGGCGGGAGCCTACGAGCAGTACTTC. Encoded protein: CAISESEAGAYEQYF.